This T cell receptor beta chain comes out of a study of a mutant IDH1 vaccine in newly diagnosed glioma. Study context: The study started vaccination 4-6 weeks after radiotherapy alone, or with temozolomide cycles. Most patients had radiochemotherapy with temozolomide before enrollment; others had one alone.

V gave up 2 bases and J gave up 5 bases, with 10 bases separating them. Germline CDR1 and CDR2: KGHSH and LQKENI. The CDR3 covers 13 residues. Time point indicated: week 5, during vaccination. All doses held 300 ug of mutant IDH1 20-mer peptide, with topical imiquimod. Astrocytomas found in donors were new, WHO grade 3 or 4, IDH1-mutant and ATRX-lost. To note about this clone: Its antigen is still unknown.

Assay used: immunoSEQ multiplex PCR; TCRdb lists only in-frame clones, some missing. Counted here are 12,000 or so clones, over 75% occurring once; the ten biggest clones make up approximately 6%. The sequencing used PBMCs, collected from a glioma patient whose treatment included an IDH1 peptide vaccine. The chain has TRBV18 and TRBJ2-7; D call uncertain. The source is a woman aged 40 to 50 with glioma. Some clones in this sample may be carry-over from other donors' samples. CDR3 DNA: TGTGCCAGCTCACCAAAGTTCCTCCACGAGCAGTACTTC. Translating gives CASSPKFLHEQYF.